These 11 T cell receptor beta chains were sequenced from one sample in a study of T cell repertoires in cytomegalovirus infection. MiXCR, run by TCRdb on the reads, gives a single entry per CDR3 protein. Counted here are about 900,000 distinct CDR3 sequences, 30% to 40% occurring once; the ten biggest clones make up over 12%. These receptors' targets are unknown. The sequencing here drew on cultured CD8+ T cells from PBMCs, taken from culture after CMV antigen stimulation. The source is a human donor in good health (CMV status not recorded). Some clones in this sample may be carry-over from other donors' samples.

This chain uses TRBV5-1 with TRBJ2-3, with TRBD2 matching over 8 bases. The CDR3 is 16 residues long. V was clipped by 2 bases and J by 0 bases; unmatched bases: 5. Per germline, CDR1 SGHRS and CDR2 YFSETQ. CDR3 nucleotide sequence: TGCGCCAGCAGCTTTGCGGGGGGACCTAGCACAGATACGCAGTATTTT. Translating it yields CASSFAGGPSTDTQYF.

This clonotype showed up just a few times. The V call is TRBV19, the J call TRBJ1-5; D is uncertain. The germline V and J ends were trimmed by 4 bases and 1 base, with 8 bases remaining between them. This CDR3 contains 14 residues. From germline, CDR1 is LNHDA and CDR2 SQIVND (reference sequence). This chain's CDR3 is CASSNLFSNQPQHF. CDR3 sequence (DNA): TGTGCCAGTAGTAACCTTTTCAGCAATCAGCCCCAGCATTTT.

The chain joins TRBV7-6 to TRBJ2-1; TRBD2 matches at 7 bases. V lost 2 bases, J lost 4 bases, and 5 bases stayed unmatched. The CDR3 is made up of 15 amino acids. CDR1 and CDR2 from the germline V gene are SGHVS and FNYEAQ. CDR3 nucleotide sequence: TGTGCCAGCAGCTTATTTCGGGGGGAGTACAATGAGCAGTTCTTC. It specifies CASSLFRGEYNEQFF.

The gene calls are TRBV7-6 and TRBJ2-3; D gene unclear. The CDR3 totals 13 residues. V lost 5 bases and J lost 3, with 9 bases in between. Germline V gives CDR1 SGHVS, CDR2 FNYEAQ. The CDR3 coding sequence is TGTGCCAGCAGCCCCGTCGAGACAGATACGCAGTATTTT. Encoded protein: CASSPVETDTQYF.

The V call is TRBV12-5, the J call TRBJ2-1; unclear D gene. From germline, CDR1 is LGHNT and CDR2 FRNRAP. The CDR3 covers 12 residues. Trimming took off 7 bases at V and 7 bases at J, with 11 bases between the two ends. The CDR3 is CASAQKRNEQFF. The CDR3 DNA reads TGTGCTAGTGCCCAAAAGAGGAATGAGCAGTTCTTC.

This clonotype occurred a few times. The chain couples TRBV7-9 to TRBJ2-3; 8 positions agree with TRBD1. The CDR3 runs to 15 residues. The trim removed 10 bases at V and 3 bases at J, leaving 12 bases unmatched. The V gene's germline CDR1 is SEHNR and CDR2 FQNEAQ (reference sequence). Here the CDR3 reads CAIWDRSKGTDTQYF. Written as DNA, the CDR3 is TGTGCCATCTGGGACAGGTCAAAAGGTACAGATACGCAGTATTTT.

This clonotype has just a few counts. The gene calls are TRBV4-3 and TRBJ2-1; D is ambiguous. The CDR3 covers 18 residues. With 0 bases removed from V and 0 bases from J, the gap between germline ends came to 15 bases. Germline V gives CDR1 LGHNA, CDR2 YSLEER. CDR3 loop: CASSQDRQLDHSYNEQFF. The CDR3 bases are TGCGCCAGCAGCCAAGATCGTCAACTGGACCACTCCTACAATGAGCAGTTCTTC.

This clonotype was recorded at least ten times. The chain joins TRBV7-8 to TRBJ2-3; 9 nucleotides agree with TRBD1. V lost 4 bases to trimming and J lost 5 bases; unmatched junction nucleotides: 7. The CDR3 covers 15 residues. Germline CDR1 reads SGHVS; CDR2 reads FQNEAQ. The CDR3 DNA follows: TGTGCCAGCAGCTCAGAACAGGGGGCGGTAGATACGCAGTATTTT. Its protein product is CASSSEQGAVDTQYF.

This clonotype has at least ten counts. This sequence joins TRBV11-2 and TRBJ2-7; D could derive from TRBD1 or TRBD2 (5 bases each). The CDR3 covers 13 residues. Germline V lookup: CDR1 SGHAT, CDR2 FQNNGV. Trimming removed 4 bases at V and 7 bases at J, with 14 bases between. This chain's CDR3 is CASSSGPLGEQYV. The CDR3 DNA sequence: TGTGCCAGCAGCTCGGGGCCGTTGGGAGAGCAGTACGTC.

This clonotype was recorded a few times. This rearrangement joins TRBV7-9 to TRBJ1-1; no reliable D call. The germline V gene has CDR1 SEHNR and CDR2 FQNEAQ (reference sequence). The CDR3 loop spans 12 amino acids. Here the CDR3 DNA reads TGTGTCGGGAGTACGGGGAACACTGAAGCTTTCTTT. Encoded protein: CVGSTGNTEAFF.

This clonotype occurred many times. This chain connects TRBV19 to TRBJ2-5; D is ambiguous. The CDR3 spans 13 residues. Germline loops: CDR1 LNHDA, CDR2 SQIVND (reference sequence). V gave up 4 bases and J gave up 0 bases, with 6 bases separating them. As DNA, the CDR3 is TGTGCCAGTAGTAGGAGTTACCAAGAGACCCAGTACTTC. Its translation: CASSRSYQETQYF.